The clone carrying this T cell receptor (beta chain) was seen ten or more times. These data originate in a study of identical twins. From the 5' RACE reads, TCRdb called clonotypes with MiXCR, one entry per CDR3 protein. The sample includes roughly 240,000 distinct CDR3 sequences, 7.5% seen only once; the top ten take about 5.6%. Per the germline V gene, CDR1 is DFQATT and CDR2 is SNEGSKA (reference sequence). This CDR3 spans 16 amino acids. With 0 bases clipped from V and 4 bases from J, the junction kept 7 bases outside the gene matches. The data were also submitted as part of a second study, on yellow fever vaccine responses in identical twins. As that study records: Reported findings indicate that twins' vaccine T cell responses seemed partially convergent, partially personalized.

The V call is TRBV20-1, the J call TRBJ2-3; TRBD2 aligns across 10 bases. The sample comprised CD8+ T cells sorted from blood. This TCR derives from a woman aged 18-30 years in good health. The CDR3 spells CSARDFLAGGPDTQYF. The CDR3 DNA reads TGCAGTGCTAGAGATTTTTTAGCGGGAGGCCCAGATACGCAGTATTTT.